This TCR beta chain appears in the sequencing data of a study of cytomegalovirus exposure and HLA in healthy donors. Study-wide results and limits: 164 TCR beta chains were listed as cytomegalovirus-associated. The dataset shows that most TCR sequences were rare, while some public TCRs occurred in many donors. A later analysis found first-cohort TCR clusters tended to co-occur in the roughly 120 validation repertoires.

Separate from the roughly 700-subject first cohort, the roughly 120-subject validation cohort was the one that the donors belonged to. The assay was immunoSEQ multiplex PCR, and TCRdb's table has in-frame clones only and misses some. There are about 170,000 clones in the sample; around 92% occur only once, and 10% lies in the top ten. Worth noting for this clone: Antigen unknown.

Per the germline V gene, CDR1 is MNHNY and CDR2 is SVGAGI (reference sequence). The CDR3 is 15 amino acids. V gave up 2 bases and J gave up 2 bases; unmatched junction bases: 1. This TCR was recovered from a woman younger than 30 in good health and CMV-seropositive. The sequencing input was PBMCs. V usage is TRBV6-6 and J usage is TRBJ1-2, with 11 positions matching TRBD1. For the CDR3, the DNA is TGTGCCAGCAGTTACGGACAGGGGGCAAACTATGGCTACACCTTC. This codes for CASSYGQGANYGYTF.